Below, 12 T cell receptor beta chains from the same sample are listed, as sequenced in a study of CD8+ T cells in alopecia areata (dated by TCRdb to the late 2010s). Library preparation used the immunoSEQ multiplex PCR assay. For TCR sequencing, RNA was extracted from every sample and reverse transcribed into cDNA to serve as template. Drawn from immuneACCESS, this table holds only the in-frame rearrangements with V and J called that TCRdb kept. Clones are partly lost; checked studies trace under half to an unresolved V gene and leave the rest unexplained. The sample includes more than 200,000 clones, with roughly two fifths observed a single time. About 2.6% of the sample comes from the top ten. The treatment or condition label for this specimen denotes: oral pan-JAK inhibitor, 5-10 mg twice daily. Sequenced material: CD4+ T cells sorted from blood, taken at roughly week 38, from a patient treated with tofacitinib. These receptors originate from a human donor with alopecia areata.

The CDR3 DNA reads TGTGCCAGCAGCCCAACCCTGGTGCGCACTGAAGCTTTCTTT. Translating it yields CASSPTLVRTEAFF. The chain combines TRBV6-1 with TRBJ1-1, with D hard to call. Germline CDR1 is MNHNS and CDR2 is SASEGT. Trimming cost V 6 bases and J 4 bases, with 15 bases left between them. CDR3 length: 14 amino acids.

This clone came up a few times. J is TRBJ2-4 and V is TRBV2; D is unclear. CDR1 is SNHLY and CDR2 is FYNNEI in the germline V gene. CDR3 length: 14 amino acids. Trimming cost V 0 bases and J 9 bases, with 12 bases left between them. The chain's CDR3 is CASSEAAGSSIQYF. CDR3 sequence (DNA): TGTGCCAGCAGTGAAGCGGCAGGTTCAAGCATTCAGTACTTC.

This sequence joins TRBV30 and TRBJ2-7; D gene uncertain. Germline assignment: CDR1 GTSNPN and CDR2 SVGIG (reference sequence). With 2 bases removed from V and 3 bases from J, the gap between germline ends came to 14 bases. This CDR3 comprises 14 residues. CDR3 residues: CAWSPYRAFYEQYF. The CDR3, as DNA: TGTGCCTGGAGTCCTTATAGGGCTTTCTACGAGCAGTACTTC.

The CDR3 sequence is CAWSVRIGWEAFF. The CDR3 DNA reads as TGTGCCTGGAGTGTAAGAATAGGGTGGGAAGCTTTCTTT. This sequence joins TRBV30 and TRBJ1-1; D unclear. CDR3 length equals 13 residues. CDR1 is GTSNPN, CDR2 SVGIG, per germline (reference sequence). V was clipped by 0 bases and J by 8 bases, with 13 bases between them.

The V gene is TRBV29-1, the J gene TRBJ2-5; the D gene is possibly TRBD1 (6 bases). Deletions cut 4 bases from V and 5 bases from J, with 8 bases between. This CDR3 region has 11 residues. CDR1 is SQVTM and CDR2 is ANQGSEA in the germline V gene. CDR3 protein: CSVVRGETQYF. Written as DNA, the CDR3 is TGCAGCGTTGTCAGGGGTGAGACCCAGTACTTC.

This clone was counted between two and nine times. The rearrangement uses TRBV29-1 and TRBJ2-5; 8 bases match TRBD2. From germline, CDR1 is SQVTM and CDR2 ANQGSEA. Trimming removed 8 bases from V and 4 bases from J; junction bases left unmatched: 15. This CDR3 contains 15 residues. The CDR3 nucleotides read TGCAGCCATTATGGGGGTAGCGGGATTTCAGAGACCCAGTACTTC. Amino acids: CSHYGGSGISETQYF.

The V gene is TRBV29-1, the J gene TRBJ1-1; D is ambiguous. There are 13 residues in the CDR3. V was pared by 5 bases and J by 8 bases, with 18 bases between. Germline V gene sequence: CDR1 SQVTM, CDR2 ANQGSEA. As DNA, the CDR3 is TGCAGCGTTCAGGTAAACACCACCCCAGAAGCTTTCTTT. Amino acids: CSVQVNTTPEAFF.

This chain uses TRBV5-1 with TRBJ1-5; D is possibly TRBD1 (5 bases). This CDR3 is 13 amino acids long. Deletions cut 0 bases from V and 9 bases from J, with 10 bases between. Germline values: CDR1 SGHRS, CDR2 YFSETQ. CDR3 in DNA: TGCGCCAGCAGCTTGGAGAGGGGACGGCCCCAGCATTTT. It encodes CASSLERGRPQHF.

This chain connects TRBV30 to TRBJ1-4; D is possibly TRBD1 (6 bases). CDR3 length equals 14 residues. Trimming took 0 bases from V and 5 from J, leaving 10 bases between them. The germline V gene encodes CDR1 GTSNPN and CDR2 SVGIG (reference sequence). The CDR3 DNA follows: TGTGCCTGGAGTGTTGCCAGGGGAAATGAAAAACTGTTTTTT. It encodes CAWSVARGNEKLFF.

This clone was counted between two and nine times. This rearrangement joins TRBV29-1 to TRBJ1-1; D ambiguous. CDR3 length: 13 amino acids. The V end was cut by 2 bases, the J end by 0 bases, with 7 bases between. CDR1 and CDR2 (germline): SQVTM, ANQGSEA. The CDR3 sequence is CSVESHMNTEAFF. As DNA, the CDR3 is TGCAGCGTTGAATCACATATGAACACTGAAGCTTTCTTT. The whole variable domain, filled in from reference TRBV29-1 and TRBJ1-1, reads SAVISQKPSRDICQRGTSLTIQCQVDSQVTMMFWYRQQPGQSLTLIATANQGSEATYESGFVIDKFPISRPNLTFSTLTVSNMSPEDSSIYLCSVESHMNTEAFFGQGTRLTVV.

In this sample, this clone turned up once. V is TRBV2 and J is TRBJ2-7; 7 nucleotides line up with TRBD1. V shed 7 bases, J shed 5 bases, and the junction held 14 bases outside the gene matches. This CDR3 has 15 amino acids. CDR1 is SNHLY, CDR2 FYNNEI, per germline. DNA for the CDR3: TGTGCCAGCAATGGGGACAGTCCCCAATGGGACGAGCAGTACTTC. Its protein is CASNGDSPQWDEQYF.

The chain employs TRBV5-4 and TRBJ2-3; weak D call: TRBD1 (5 bases). CDR1 is SGHNT, CDR2 YYREEE, per germline (reference sequence). The CDR3 contains 14 residues. Between the trimmed V and J ends, which lost 4 bases and 5 bases, there was a span of 14 bases. CDR3 DNA sequence: TGTGCCAGCAGCCCGCAAGGGGCTAGAGATACGCAGTATTTT. It specifies CASSPQGARDTQYF.